This entry lists 12 T cell receptor beta chains sequenced from one sample in a study of blood T cells in healthy people across ages. Alongside a J-beta primer mix, a sample-barcoded 5' primer served in a second PCR lasting 7 to 11 cycles. TCRdb re-analysed the 5' RACE reads in MiXCR, keeping a single row per CDR3 protein. Of about 1.4 million distinct CDR3 sequences listed, 59% are singletons. The sample consisted of blood. All receptors come from a man aged 18 to 29 in good health.

V usage is TRBV27 and J usage is TRBJ2-5, with 10 bases lining up with TRBD2. Matching the DNA end better, TRBJ2-7 makes the J call doubtful. The length of the CDR3 is 20 residues. Germline V lookup: CDR1 MNHEY, CDR2 SMNVEV (reference sequence). The CDR3 DNA reads as TGTGCCAGCAGACCGCTTCCTTGGACTAGCGGAACACTTACTATGGGCGAGCAGTACTTC. Translated: CASRPLPWTSGTLTMGEQYF.

J is TRBJ2-2 and V is TRBV20-1; 13 positions match TRBD2. The CDR3 is made up of 17 amino acids. V trimming: 6 bases; J trimming: 2 bases; junction bases outside the gene matches: 9. CDR1 and CDR2 from the germline V gene are DFQATT and SNEGSKA (reference sequence). CDR3 sequence reads: CSAAGLAGVPNTGELFF. The CDR3 nucleotides are TGCAGTGCGGCAGGACTAGCGGGGGTTCCAAACACCGGGGAGCTGTTTTTT.

This clonotype occurred a few times. This sequence joins TRBV7-2 and TRBJ1-1; unclear D gene. In germline, CDR1 is SGHTA, CDR2 FQGNSA. CDR3 length: 15 residues. V lost 1 base, J lost 4 bases, and 13 bases lay in between. The CDR3 region is CASSLDGSLGTEAFF. CDR3 sequence (DNA): TGTGCCAGCAGCTTAGATGGTTCTTTGGGCACTGAAGCTTTCTTT.

The V gene is TRBV14, the J gene TRBJ2-7, with 8 bases matching TRBD1. The CDR3 sequence is 16 residues long. V was pared by 5 bases and J by 3 bases, with 12 bases of the junction left unmatched. Germline CDR1 is SGHDN and CDR2 is FVKESK. The CDR3 DNA reads as TGTGCCAGCAGCTCCACTGGGACAGGTCTAAACTACGAGCAGTACTTC. This codes for CASSSTGTGLNYEQYF.

There are a few counts of this clonotype. The chain links TRBV27 to TRBJ2-7; the D gene is possibly TRBD2 (5 bases). The CDR3 extends over 14 amino acids. Trimming stripped 4 bases from V and 5 bases from J, with 15 bases between. Germline V lookup: CDR1 MNHEY, CDR2 SMNVEV (reference sequence). The CDR3 region is CASSSRPTTHEQYF. Here the CDR3 DNA reads TGTGCCAGCAGTTCCCGACCGACTACGCACGAGCAGTACTTC.

CDR3 loop: CASSHTGTGTYEQYF. CDR3 bases: TGTGCCAGCAGCCATACAGGGACAGGGACCTACGAGCAGTACTTC. J is TRBJ2-7 and V is TRBV4-2; 9 nucleotides align to TRBD1. CDR3 size: 15 residues. V gave up 3 bases and J gave up 2 bases; unmatched junction bases: 5. Germline CDR1 and CDR2: LGHNA and YNFKEQ.

The V gene is TRBV27, the J gene TRBJ2-2, with 7 bases lining up with TRBD1. The junction had 7 bases not matched to a gene; V was cut back by 7 bases and J by 2 bases. The CDR3 runs 15 residues. Germline V gene lookup returns CDR1 MNHEY and CDR2 SMNVEV (reference sequence). DNA for the CDR3: TGTGCCAGCACAGGGACAGACCCAAACACCGGGGAGCTGTTTTTT. Protein: CASTGTDPNTGELFF.

CDR3 region: CASTPWTSETQYF. For the CDR3, the DNA is TGTGCCAGCACCCCCTGGACTAGCGAGACCCAGTACTTC. The chain employs TRBV9 and TRBJ2-5; 8 bases line up with TRBD2. The junction had 6 bases not matched to a gene; V was cut back by 6 bases and J by 5 bases. The CDR3 spans 13 residues. The germline V gene encodes CDR1 SGDLS and CDR2 YYNGEE.

V usage is TRBV2 and J usage is TRBJ2-3, with 9 bases fitting TRBD2. This CDR3 is built from 14 residues. V was clipped by 4 bases and J by 1 base; unmatched bases: 0. Germline V gene lookup returns CDR1 SNHLY and CDR2 FYNNEI. CDR3 in amino acids: CASSASGGTDTQYF. CDR3 coding DNA: TGTGCCAGCAGTGCTAGCGGGGGCACAGATACGCAGTATTTT.

The rearrangement joins TRBV27 to TRBJ1-4, with 10 bases identical to TRBD1. The junction had 7 bases not matched to a gene; V was cut back by 7 bases and J by 5 bases. The CDR3 is 15 amino acids. Looked up from germline, CDR1 is MNHEY and CDR2 is SMNVEV (reference sequence). The CDR3 loop reads CASTSPGQGNEKLFF. As DNA, the CDR3 is TGTGCCAGCACTTCCCCGGGACAGGGGAATGAAAAACTGTTTTTT.

The chain has TRBV28 and TRBJ2-7; 11 bases line up with TRBD1. Germline CDR1 and CDR2: MDHEN and SYDVKM. The CDR3 contains 15 residues. The V segment lost 3 bases and the J segment 3 bases; nucleotides outside the gene matches: 4. The CDR3 reads CASSFGDRGFYEQYF. CDR3 bases: TGTGCCAGCAGTTTCGGGGACAGGGGGTTCTACGAGCAGTACTTC.

The genes are TRBV20-1 and TRBJ2-3; 9 positions match TRBD1. The CDR3 spans 14 residues. The J segment lost 2 bases and the V segment lost 5 bases, leaving 5 bases of the junction unmatched. CDR1 is DFQATT, CDR2 SNEGSKA, per germline (reference sequence). CDR3 amino acids: CSALNRGLTDTQYF. CDR3 DNA: TGCAGTGCTTTGAACAGGGGGCTCACAGATACGCAGTATTTT.